A selection of T cell receptor beta chains follows, all from one sample in a study of blood T cells in healthy people across ages. Each CDR3 protein is one row after TCRdb ran MiXCR on the 5' RACE reads. The sample gives 800,000 to 950,000 distinct CDR3 sequences, 25% to 30% of which show up once; 10% to 13% is in the top ten. The sample was also linked to a second study, of T cells of mothers and their children.

Sequencing was carried out using blood. The receptors here all came from a middle-aged woman in good health. CDR3s include the opening cysteine and the closing phenylalanine or tryptophan. The D gene is left open where the match is weak. Expanded clones are given a class, and other clones once, few, many or no size at all.

clone size,V gene,J gene,D gene,CDR3 DNA,CDR3 protein
few,TRBV3-1,TRBJ1-2,-,TGTGCCAGCAGCAAAGCCGGGAGGGAGAACTATGGCTACACCTTC,CASSKAGRENYGYTF
few,TRBV7-2,TRBJ2-1,-,TGTGCCAGCAGCCCGGGTCGGGGGGAAGGGGGGCTTTACAATGAGCAGTTCTTC,CASSPGRGEGGLYNEQFF
few,TRBV15,TRBJ2-5,-,TGTGCCACCAGCAGAGATCGGGGTGCAGAGACCCAGTACTTC,CATSRDRGAETQYF
few,TRBV3-1,TRBJ2-2,-,TGTGCCAGCAGCCATAGAGGGGCCGGGACCGGGGAGCTGTTTTTT,CASSHRGAGTGELFF
-,TRBV27,TRBJ2-5,-,TGTGCCAGCAAAACTTTCCGGGGCCAAGAGACCCAGTACTTC,CASKTFRGQETQYF
-,TRBV3-1,TRBJ1-1,-,TGTGCCAGCAGCTCGGTAGACAACACTGAAGCTTTCTTT,CASSSVDNTEAFF
-,TRBV10-3,TRBJ2-4,TRBD1,TGTGCCATCAGTTCACTCAGGGGGAAACAGTACTTC,CAISSLRGKQYF
many,TRBV4-1,TRBJ1-6,-,TGCGCCAGCAGCCAAGGAAGGACAGTCGATAATTCACCCCTCCACTTT,CASSQGRTVDNSPLHF
few,TRBV6-5,TRBJ1-1,-,TGTGCCAGCAGTTATCAGGGTCTCGGCGTGAACACTGAAGCTTTCTTT,CASSYQGLGVNTEAFF
-,TRBV6-6,TRBJ2-7,-,TGTGCCAGCAGTTACGAGCTATTGCCGTGGGAGCAGTACTTC,CASSYELLPWEQYF
-,TRBV11-2,TRBJ1-1,-,TGTGCCAGCAGCTTAGAAGGGCAGTCCAACACTGAAGCTTTCTTT,CASSLEGQSNTEAFF
-,TRBV15,TRBJ2-3,TRBD1,TGTGCCACCAGCAGGACAGGGGGCGGCACAGATACGCAGTATTTT,CATSRTGGGTDTQYF
many,TRBV15,TRBJ2-7,-,TGTGCCACCAGCAGAGATCAGGGTTTCAACGAGCAGTACTTC,CATSRDQGFNEQYF
many,TRBV2,TRBJ2-7,-,TGTGCCAGCAGTGGTAAGGGCCTTGGGTACGAGCAGTACTTC,CASSGKGLGYEQYF
many,TRBV5-1,TRBJ2-5,-,TGCGCCAGCAGCTTGACAGCTACGTACCAAGAGACCCAGTACTTC,CASSLTATYQETQYF
once,TRBV4-3,TRBJ1-2,TRBD1,TGCGCCAGCAGCCAAGAATTCACAGGGGGCGTGGGCTACACCTTC,CASSQEFTGGVGYTF
-,TRBV28,TRBJ2-7,TRBD1,TGTGCCAGCACGACAGGGACGTGGTCCTACGAGCAGTACTTC,CASTTGTWSYEQYF
few,TRBV7-2,TRBJ2-1,TRBD2,TGTGCCAGCAGAAAAGGGACTAGCGGGGGGAATGAGCAGTTCTTC,CASRKGTSGGNEQFF
few,TRBV28,TRBJ2-7,TRBD1,TGTGCCAGCCCACCGGGACAGGGAGCGGGGGAGCAGTACTTC,CASPPGQGAGEQYF
few,TRBV15,TRBJ1-1,-,TGTGCCATCAGCAGAGATAGGAGGGTAGGTTCGGAAGCTTTCTTT,CAISRDRRVGSEAFF
few,TRBV12-3/TRBV12-4,TRBJ2-3,TRBD2,TGTGCCAGCAGTTCCGGGGGGGCCCTTGCAGATACGCAGTATTTT,CASSSGGALADTQYF
-,TRBV5-1,TRBJ2-2,TRBD1,TGCGTCAGCAGCCGCGGGACAGGGGAGAACACCGGGGAGCTGTTTTTT,CVSSRGTGENTGELFF
many,TRBV5-1,TRBJ2-6,TRBD1,TGCGCCAGCAGCTTGGTTGTGACAGGGATCTCTGGGGCCAACGTCCTGACTTTC,CASSLVVTGISGANVLTF
few,TRBV20-1,TRBJ2-2,TRBD2,TGCAGTGCTAGAGACCAAGTTCTAGCGGGGGGTCTAGAGCTGTTTTTT,CSARDQVLAGGLELFF
few,TRBV12-3/TRBV12-4,TRBJ1-4,-,TGTGCCAGCAGGGTGGACAGCCGAGATAATGAAAAACTGTTTTTT,CASRVDSRDNEKLFF
many,TRBV28,TRBJ2-3,-,TGTGCCAGCAGTTTGCTAGATACGCAGTATTTT,CASSLLDTQYF
-,TRBV7-2,TRBJ1-2,TRBD1,TGTGCCAGCAGCTTTAACAGGGGGCTTGGCTACACCTTC,CASSFNRGLGYTF
few,TRBV28,TRBJ2-7,-,TGTGCCAGCAGTTTGGCAGGGGCTCCGATCGAGCAGTACTTC,CASSLAGAPIEQYF
-,TRBV5-5,TRBJ1-2,TRBD1,TGTGCCAGCAGCCAAGACAGGGTATACTATGGCTACACCTTC,CASSQDRVYYGYTF
many,TRBV5-6,TRBJ2-7,-,TGTGCCAGCAGCTTGGACGTGCAATCCTACGAGCAGTACTTC,CASSLDVQSYEQYF
few,TRBV7-8,TRBJ1-1,-,TGTGCCAGCAGCCCGGCCCAGGGTTTGATCACTGAAGCTTTCTTT,CASSPAQGLITEAFF
many,TRBV20-1,TRBJ2-1,TRBD2,TGCAGTGCTATAAAGCGGGGGTCCTACAATGAGCAGTTCTTC,CSAIKRGSYNEQFF
-,TRBV9,TRBJ2-1,TRBD2,TGTGCCAGCAGCGTAGTGGGGGGACTAGCGGGAGCATACAATGAGCAGTTCTTC,CASSVVGGLAGAYNEQFF
-,TRBV27,TRBJ1-2,TRBD1,TGTGCCAGCATTGGATGGACAGGGGCTAACTATGGCTACACCTTC,CASIGWTGANYGYTF
few,TRBV14,TRBJ2-3,-,TGTGCCAGCAGCCAAGGGTCTAGCTTATTGGATACGCAGTATTTT,CASSQGSSLLDTQYF
-,TRBV30,TRBJ2-7,-,TGTGCCTGGAGTAGGAGGGGATACAATGAGCAGTACTTC,CAWSRRGYNEQYF
many,TRBV15,TRBJ1-2,-,TGTGCCACCAGCAGAGTGGTGCGTAGGGACGGCTATGGCTACACCTTC,CATSRVVRRDGYGYTF
many,TRBV29-1,TRBJ2-7,-,TGCAGCGTTGGGCGAGGCGAGACATACGAGCAGTACTTC,CSVGRGETYEQYF
few,TRBV6-6,TRBJ2-1,-,TGTGCCAGCAGTGGTCCGGGAAATGGGAATGAGCAGTTCTTC,CASSGPGNGNEQFF
many,TRBV27,TRBJ2-1,-,TGTGCCAGCAGTTTATCACAGCCCTCCTACAATGAGCAGTTCTTC,CASSLSQPSYNEQFF
-,TRBV7-2,TRBJ2-3,-,TGTGCCAGCAGCCCAACCAGGTTCTTACTCTTCATGGATACGCAGTATTTT,CASSPTRFLLFMDTQYF
few,TRBV29-1,TRBJ1-1,-,TGCAGCGTTGTCCGGGACGCGAGGGGAGACGGGCCTGAAGCTTTCTTT,CSVVRDARGDGPEAFF